Listed below are T cell receptor beta chains from one sample, sequenced in a study of follicular helper T cells after annual influenza vaccination. Generated by immunoSEQ multiplex PCR, the TCRdb table keeps only in-frame clones and is missing some. The sample contains hundreds of clones, more than 75% of which appear only once. The starting material was CXCR5+ CD38+ circulating T follicular helper cells from blood, obtained 7 days after influenza vaccination. All receptors come from an adult who received the influenza vaccine. The CDR3 runs from the conserved cysteine through the conserved F or W. Fields, in order: V gene, J gene, clone size, D gene, CDR3 DNA, CDR3 protein. D genes are given only for firm matches. Rows give clone size only sometimes, using once, few, many, or a class for an expanded clone.

TRBV5-1	TRBJ2-1	.	TRBD2	TGCGCCAGCAAGGCAAGCGGGGGTTCCTACAATGAGCAGTTCTTC	CASKASGGSYNEQFF
TRBV4-1	TRBJ2-1	once	TRBD2	TGCGCCAGCAGCCAAGCTAGCGGGGGCTCCTACAATGAGCAGTTCTTC	CASSQASGGSYNEQFF
TRBV18	TRBJ2-7	.	TRBD1	TGTGCCAGCTCACTGGGACAGGTCTCCTACGAGCAGTACTTC	CASSLGQVSYEQYF
TRBV11-2	TRBJ2-5	.	.	TGTGCCAGCAGCTCCGACAGGAGGAGGGAGACCCAGTACTTC	CASSSDRRRETQYF
TRBV6-5	TRBJ1-3	.	TRBD1	TGTGCCAGCAGGAGACAGGGGATCTCTGGAAACACCATATATTTT	CASRRQGISGNTIYF
TRBV11-2	TRBJ1-2	.	.	TGTGCCAGCAGCGTCGACAGCCACTATGGCTACACCTTC	CASSVDSHYGYTF
TRBV30	TRBJ2-1	.	TRBD2	TGTGCCAACCGGCGGGGGGCCGTCTACAATGAGCAGTTCTTC	CANRRGAVYNEQFF
TRBV9	TRBJ2-2	.	TRBD2	TGTGCCAGCAGCTATCAGAGCGGGGGGCGTGGCGGGGAGCTGTTTTTT	CASSYQSGGRGGELFF
TRBV5-6	TRBJ2-3	once	TRBD2	TGTGCCAGCAGCAAAATCGGCGGGGGGAGCACAGATACGCAGTATTTT	CASSKIGGGSTDTQYF
TRBV19	TRBJ2-5	.	.	TGTGCCAGTAAAAGTTCCAACCTCCTTGAGACCCAGTACTTC	CASKSSNLLETQYF
TRBV28	TRBJ2-1	.	.	TGTGCCAGCAGGCTCGGGTGGGGCAGTAACGAAAATGAGCAGTTCTTC	CASRLGWGSNENEQFF
TRBV5-6	TRBJ1-1	.	TRBD1	TGTGCCAGCAGCTTGGTCGGGACAGGGGAAACTGAAGCTTTCTTT	CASSLVGTGETEAFF
TRBV30	TRBJ2-3	.	TRBD2	TGTGCCTGGAAAATAGCGGGGGGTAGCACAGATACGCAGTATTTT	CAWKIAGGSTDTQYF
TRBV1	TRBJ2-5	.	.	TGCACCAGCAACCCCCCCCGGCTAGCGGGGGACCTTGAGGAGACCCAGTACTTC	CTSNPPRLAGDLEETQYF
TRBV9	TRBJ1-6	.	.	TGTGCCAGCAGCGCCCCCTCGGGAGGGAAGAATTCACCCCTCCACTTT	CASSAPSGGKNSPLHF
TRBV5-1	TRBJ1-4	.	.	TGCGCCAGCAGCTTGGCCGGAGCAGCTTTAAATGAAAAACTGTTTTTT	CASSLAGAALNEKLFF
TRBV28	TRBJ2-5	.	TRBD2	TGTGCCAGCAGTGGAGGACTAGCGGGGGGGAACCTAAAGACCCAGTACTTC	CASSGGLAGGNLKTQYF
TRBV7-9	TRBJ2-7	few	TRBD2	TGTGCCAGCAGATGGGGGGGCTACGAGCAGTACTTC	CASRWGGYEQYF
TRBV15	TRBJ1-2	few	.	TGTGCCACCAGCAGAGATCGATGGGGTGGCTACACCTTC	CATSRDRWGGYTF
TRBV10-2	TRBJ2-2	.	.	TGCGCCAGCAGGCCCTGGGGGAGGAACACCGGGGAGCTGTTTTTT	CASRPWGRNTGELFF
TRBV28	TRBJ1-3	.	TRBD1	TGTGCCAGCACTACAGGGGGGACGAGTGGAAACACCATATATTTT	CASTTGGTSGNTIYF
TRBV4-1	TRBJ2-7	.	.	TGCGCCAGCAGCCAAGCGAAACTAGACTCCTACGAGCAGTACTTC	CASSQAKLDSYEQYF
TRBV11-2	TRBJ1-5	.	.	TGTGCCAGCAGCTTAGATGGACAGCCATATAGCAATCAGCCCCAGCATTTT	CASSLDGQPYSNQPQHF
TRBV8-2	TRBJ2-6	.	.	TGTGGCATTGCATTGATGATAACACAAAGTCGGGCCAACGTCCTGACTTTC	CGIALMITQSRANVLTF
TRBV7-2	TRBJ2-3	once	TRBD2	TGTGCCAGCAGCTCCCCTAGCGGGGGTTGGGCAGATACGCAGTATTTT	CASSSPSGGWADTQYF
TRBV7-2	TRBJ1-5	.	.	TGTGCCAGCGGTGACAGTTACAATCAGCCCCAGCATTTT	CASGDSYNQPQHF
TRBV5-1	TRBJ2-5	.	TRBD2	TGCGCCAGCAGCCAAAACAAACTAGCGGGGGACCAGGAGACCCAGTACTTC	CASSQNKLAGDQETQYF
TRBV6-1	TRBJ2-4	.	TRBD1	TGTGCCAGCAGTGAATACTCCGGGACAGCTAAAAACATTCAGTACTTC	CASSEYSGTAKNIQYF
TRBV27	TRBJ1-1	.	TRBD1	TGTGCCAGCAGTTTTATGGACAGGGGAACTGAAGCTTTCTTT	CASSFMDRGTEAFF